This T cell receptor (beta chain) was recorded in a study of T cells in Graves' hyperthyroidism and ophthalmopathy. This CDR3 is 16 amino acids long. The germline V and J ends were trimmed by 3 bases and 0 bases, with 11 bases remaining between them. Germline CDR1 and CDR2: KGHDR and SFDVKD. This clonotype appeared many times. Regions amplified from RNA transcripts were the TCR beta CDR3 regions. TCR CDR3 regions were first amplified by RT-PCR with HTBI primers. One entry per CDR3 protein, called by TCRdb with MiXCR from the multiplex PCR reads. Of hundreds of thousands of distinct CDR3 sequences in the sample, roughly 22% are singletons; the top ten hold roughly 49%.

The sequence derives from a woman between 65 and 79 years old with Graves' ophthalmopathy. J is TRBJ2-1 and V is TRBV24-1; no clear D. The sequenced sample was blood. CDR3 sequence: CATSDARGSSYNEQFF. CDR3 coding DNA: TGTGCCACCAGTGATGCCCGAGGAAGCTCCTACAATGAGCAGTTCTTC.